The 13 T cell receptor beta chains below come from one sample, sequenced in a study of cytomegalovirus exposure and HLA in healthy donors. The PCR employed 60 Vbeta primers together with 13 Jbeta primers. The protocol was immunoSEQ multiplex PCR, while the TCRdb copy is restricted to in-frame clones and leaves out a portion. This table has 120,000 or so clones, about 79% appearing once. The material sequenced was PBMCs. All receptors come from a woman aged 45-65 years in good health and CMV-seronegative.

This chain uses TRBV4-2 with TRBJ2-7; D gene unclear. V gave up 0 bases and J gave up 2 bases, with 8 bases separating them. The CDR3 consists of 14 residues. The germline V gene has CDR1 LGHNA and CDR2 YNFKEQ. In nucleotides, the CDR3 is TGTGCCAGCAGCCAAGATGTAGAACCCTACGAGCAGTACTTC. As protein: CASSQDVEPYEQYF.

The chain combines TRBV7-7 with TRBJ2-2, with TRBD2 matching over 14 bases. This CDR3 is 18 amino acids long. Losses at the gene ends were 4 bases for V and 5 bases for J; bases not matched to a gene: 9. The germline CDR1 and CDR2 sequences are SSHAT and FNYEAQ (reference sequence). The CDR3 DNA is TGTGCCAGCAGCTCCGGGACTAGCGGGAGAATGAGTACCGGGGAGCTGTTTTTT. Translating gives CASSSGTSGRMSTGELFF.

This chain joins TRBV5-6 and TRBJ2-7, with a tentative D call TRBD2 (8 bases). Germline V CDR1 and CDR2: SGHDT, YYEEEE. The ends were cut back, 4 bases at V and 3 bases at J, with 23 bases in the middle. The CDR3 has 17 amino acids. The CDR3 region has the DNA TGTGCCAGCAGCCGGGGGGGGACAGCGAGAACCATCTACGAGCAGTACTTC. The encoded protein is CASSRGGTARTIYEQYF.

The sample holds a few counts of this clone. The chain is built from TRBV7-2 and TRBJ1-1; unclear D gene. The CDR3 sequence is 15 residues long. Germline V gives CDR1 SGHTA, CDR2 FQGNSA. Trimming removed 8 bases from V and 5 bases from J, with 21 bases in between. CDR3: CASGTLLGVRTEAFF. Written as DNA, the CDR3 is TGTGCCAGCGGAACCTTACTAGGAGTTCGAACTGAAGCTTTCTTT.

V usage is TRBV7-2 and J usage is TRBJ2-7; TRBD2 matches at 7 bases. V lost 1 base, J lost 0 bases, and 6 bases stayed unmatched. The germline gives CDR1 SGHTA, CDR2 FQGNSA. There are 16 residues in the CDR3. Written as DNA, the CDR3 is TGTGCCAGCAGCTTAGGGCCTAGCGGTCCCTCCTACGAGCAGTACTTC. This sequence encodes CASSLGPSGPSYEQYF.

The chain has TRBV2 and TRBJ2-2, with a tentative D call TRBD2 (6 bases). Germline CDR1 reads SNHLY; CDR2 reads FYNNEI. V was cut by 1 base and J by 1 base, with 7 bases left in between. The CDR3 length is 15 residues. The CDR3 sequence: CASSEGGKNTGELFF. CDR3 bases: TGTGCCAGCAGTGAAGGCGGGAAGAACACCGGGGAGCTGTTTTTT.

J is TRBJ1-2 and V is TRBV28; TRBD1 matches at 10 bases. The J segment lost 2 bases and the V segment lost 3 bases, leaving 9 bases of the junction unmatched. Per germline, CDR1 MDHEN and CDR2 SYDVKM. The CDR3 is 17 residues long. CDR3 in amino acids: CASSLLGQGPLNYGYTF. DNA for the CDR3: TGTGCCAGCAGTTTGTTGGGACAGGGGCCCTTAAACTATGGCTACACCTTC.

The rearrangement uses TRBV27 and TRBJ2-7, with TRBD2 as a possible D gene (5 bases). V was trimmed by 5 bases and J by 0 bases, leaving 11 bases between them. CDR1 is MNHEY and CDR2 is SMNVEV in the germline V gene (reference sequence). The CDR3 runs to 14 residues. CDR3 sequence reads: CASSTQRNSYEQYF. The CDR3 DNA reads TGTGCCAGCAGTACTCAGCGGAACTCCTACGAGCAGTACTTC.

V gene TRBV29-1 combines with J gene TRBJ2-3, with TRBD1 as a possible D gene (6 bases). This CDR3 is 14 amino acids long. Trimming took off 5 bases at V and 2 bases at J, with 14 bases between the two ends. Germline lookup yields CDR1 SQVTM and CDR2 ANQGSEA. CDR3 residues: CSVLVQGVTDTQYF. In nucleotides, the CDR3 is TGCAGCGTTTTAGTACAGGGAGTCACAGATACGCAGTATTTT.

The table lists this clone with a few counts. The CDR3: CASSPRGLLLNEQFF. CDR3 coding DNA: TGTGCCAGCAGCCCCCGTGGACTGCTCTTGAATGAGCAGTTCTTC. The rearrangement uses TRBV13 and TRBJ2-1; D might be TRBD2 (5 bases). This CDR3 is 15 amino acids long. Trimming removed 5 bases at V and 7 bases at J, with 18 bases between. The germline CDR1 and CDR2 sequences are PRHDT and FYEKMQ (reference sequence).

The V gene is TRBV14, the J gene TRBJ1-4; D is perhaps TRBD1 (5 bases). V was cut by 0 bases and J by 6 bases, with 17 bases left in between. Germline V lookup: CDR1 SGHDN, CDR2 FVKESK. The CDR3 totals 17 residues. CDR3 DNA sequence: TGTGCCAGCAGCCAAGATCCGATGGGGCGAATTTATGAAAAACTGTTTTTT. Its protein is CASSQDPMGRIYEKLFF.

On this clone itself: One end of the junction fails to match germline, which may point to a read error. The chain links TRBV18 to TRBJ2-7, with 9 bases matching TRBD1. The germline V gene encodes CDR1 KGHSH and CDR2 LQKENI. This CDR3 comprises 14 residues. The CDR3 protein is CASSRTGVSHEQYF. In nucleotides, the CDR3 is TGTGCCAGCTCGAGGACAGGGGTCTCCCACGAGCAGTACTTC.

The genes are TRBV2 and TRBJ2-7, with D maybe TRBD1 (6 bases). CDR1 SNHLY and CDR2 FYNNEI come from the germline V gene. This CDR3 is built from 14 residues. Trimming took off 7 bases at V and 2 bases at J, with 15 bases between the two ends. The CDR3 DNA reads TGTGCCAGCACTGGGGGCGGGTATCCCTACGAGCAGTACTTC. Translating gives CASTGGGYPYEQYF.